This T cell receptor (beta chain) was recovered during a study of T cell responses to AZD1222 COVID-19 vaccine (dated by TCRdb to the early 2020s). A note on the overall study: TCR sequencing covered some 240 trial participants: around 210 given two doses of AZD1222 and about 26 given two doses of MenACWY control vaccine. Trial participants were enrolled into age subgroups of 18-55, 56-69 and 70-plus years, which contained around 150, 28 and 57 TCR-sequenced participants, respectively. Paper-wide results and their limitations: Reportedly, almost half of the unique spike-specific TCRs recognized epitopes lying outside the regions that are mutated in the B.1.351 and B.1.1.7 variants. The 56-69-year group was small, and its depth increase did not reach significance, likely because of low power. The whole spike protein was spanned by vaccine-associated CD4 TCRs, and dominant responses were seen in regions 160-218 and 743-854. Participants were mostly white British and included more females than males, and it was suggested by the authors that clonal diversity may have been underestimated. After two AZD1222 doses, both the breadth and the depth of spike-specific TCRs were significantly higher than at day 0 and than in MenACWY recipients. Conclusions about previously exposed vaccinees are limited, since just a handful of AZD1222 recipients were seropositive for SARS-CoV-2 at baseline. Because no day 14 peak-response samples were available, repertoires were characterized only after the peak T cell response.

Note on this clone: The target of this receptor is not known. One base away there is no much larger clone; base qualities are not given.

The germline V gene (reference sequence) supplies CDR1 SGHNT and CDR2 YYREEE. Counted from cysteine to phenylalanine, this CDR3 has 13 amino acids. The read is trimmed to its CDR3 DNA, 39 bases read in frame from base 1. V was cut back by 4 bases and J by 8 bases, leaving a gap of 15 bases between them. The CDR3 regions of human TCRbeta chains were subjected to immunosequencing. On the study's bioinformatics: Repertoire TCRs were matched against a reference library of SARS-CoV-2-specific TCRs generated with the MIRA antigen-specificity platform. Breadth was defined as the fraction of unique TCRs that were SARS-CoV-2-associated. Depth was defined as the fraction of total T cells that were SARS-CoV-2-associated. Using the MIRA data, each spike-specific TCR was assigned both to the spike region to which the TCR was reactive and to a CD4 or CD8 class. Log10-transformed breadth and depth values were compared by one-way ANOVA with Sidak's multiple comparisons tests. The immuneACCESS repertoire file appears here via TCRdb, limited to in-frame rearrangements. These files lack a portion of the clones; in checked studies, under half of the deficit traces to unresolved V genes, and the cause of the others is not known. That table gives V, J and clone size, and the DNA gave D and trimming. A total of about 160,000 clones appear in this sample, roughly 94% of them only once. Of the sample, approximately 1.1% is held by the ten largest clones.

The time point tag for this specimen amounts to: about 28 days (+/-7) after the second vaccine dose. AZD1222 recipients given second doses at about 4 weeks or at about 12 weeks were pooled, since spike-specific TCR depth and breadth were not found to differ between the two schedules. Vaccinee samples were obtained from the UK trials COV001 and COV002, which included a single-blind randomized controlled phase 2/3 trial of AZD1222 (ChAdOx1 nCoV-19) in healthy adults. For TCRbeta chain sequencing, PBMC samples from trial participants were taken at day 0 and at day 28 after the second dose. The sequence derives from an adult who received the AZD1222 COVID-19 vaccine. Recombination connected TRBV5-4 to TRBJ1-2, with a weak D call of TRBD1 (6 bases match). The specimen comprised peripheral blood, sampled 28 days after the second AZD1222 dose. The nucleotides are TGTGCCAGCAGCCTCGACAGGACCGACGGCTACACCTTC. It translates as CASSLDRTDGYTF.